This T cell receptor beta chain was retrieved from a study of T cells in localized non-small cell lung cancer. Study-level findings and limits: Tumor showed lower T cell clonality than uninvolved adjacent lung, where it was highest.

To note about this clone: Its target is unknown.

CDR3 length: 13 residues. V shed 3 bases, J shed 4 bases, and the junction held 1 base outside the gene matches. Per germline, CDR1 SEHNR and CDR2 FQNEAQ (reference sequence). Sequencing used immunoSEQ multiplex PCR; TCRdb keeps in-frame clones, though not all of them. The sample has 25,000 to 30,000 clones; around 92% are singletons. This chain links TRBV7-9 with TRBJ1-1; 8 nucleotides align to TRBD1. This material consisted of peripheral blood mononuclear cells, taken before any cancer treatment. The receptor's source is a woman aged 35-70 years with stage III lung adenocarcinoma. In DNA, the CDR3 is TGTGCCAGCAGCTTTGACAGGGGCACTGAAGCTTTCTTT. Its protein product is CASSFDRGTEAFF. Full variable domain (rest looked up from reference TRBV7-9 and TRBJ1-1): DTGVSQNPRHKITKRGQNVTFRCDPISEHNRLYWYRQTLGQGPEFLTYFQNEAQLEKSRLLSDRFSAERPKGSFSTLEIQRTEQGDSAMYLCASSFDRGTEAFFGQGTRLTVV.